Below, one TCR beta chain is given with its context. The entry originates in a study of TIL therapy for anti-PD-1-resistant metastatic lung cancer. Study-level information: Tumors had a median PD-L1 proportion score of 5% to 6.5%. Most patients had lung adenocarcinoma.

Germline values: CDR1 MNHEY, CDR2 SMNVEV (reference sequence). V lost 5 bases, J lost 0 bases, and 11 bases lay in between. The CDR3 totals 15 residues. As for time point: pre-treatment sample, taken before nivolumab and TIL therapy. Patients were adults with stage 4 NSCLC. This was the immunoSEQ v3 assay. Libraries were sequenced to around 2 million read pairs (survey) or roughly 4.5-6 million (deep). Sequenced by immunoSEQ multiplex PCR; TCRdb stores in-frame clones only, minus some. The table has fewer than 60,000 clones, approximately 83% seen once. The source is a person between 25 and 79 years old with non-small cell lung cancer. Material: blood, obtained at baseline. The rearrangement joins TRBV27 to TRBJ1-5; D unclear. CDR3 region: CASSRTPYSNQPQHF. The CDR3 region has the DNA TGTGCCAGCAGTCGGACTCCTTATAGCAATCAGCCCCAGCATTTT.